This is a list of T cell receptor beta chains from one sample in a study of blood T cell repertoires in COVID-19. Libraries were prepared by immunoSEQ multiplex PCR; TCRdb keeps only in-frame clonotypes and omits some of them. This repertoire shows about 330,000 clones, 65% to 90% found once; its top ten account for 8% to 13%. Specimen: PBMCs or T cells enriched from blood (not recorded which). The receptors were sampled from a woman aged 18-29 years who had recovered from COVID-19. The CDR3 runs from the conserved cysteine through the conserved F or W. Each record gives: J gene, D gene, clone size, V gene, CDR3 protein, CDR3 DNA. A D gene is named only where the DNA matches it firmly. The size entry is marked missing in some rows and otherwise reads once, few, many or a size class.

TRBJ1-4	TRBD1	-	TRBV28	CASTPRGRTEKLFF	TGTGCCAGCACCCCTAGGGGGCGAACGGAAAAACTGTTTTTT
TRBJ2-1	TRBD2	-	TRBV7-6	CASSLALGLAGINEQFF	TGTGCCAGCAGCTTAGCTTTGGGACTAGCGGGAATCAATGAGCAGTTCTTC
TRBJ2-7	TRBD2	-	TRBV4-1	CASSLILAGDSYEQYF	TGCGCCAGCAGCCTCATACTAGCGGGGGACTCCTACGAGCAGTACTTC
TRBJ1-4	-	once	TRBV28	CASRGGGEKLFF	TGTGCCAGCAGAGGGGGGGGTGAAAAACTGTTTTTT
TRBJ2-1	-	-	TRBV18	CASSPYGGGSGNEQFF	TGTGCCAGCTCCCCTTACGGCGGGGGCTCGGGGAATGAGCAGTTCTTC
TRBJ1-2	TRBD1	-	TRBV5-5	CASSPGDSNYGYTF	TGTGCCAGCAGCCCCGGGGACAGCAACTATGGCTACACCTTC
TRBJ2-3	TRBD1	-	TRBV6-5	CATLDRGYTDTQYF	TGTGCCACCTTGGACAGGGGCTACACAGATACGCAGTATTTT
TRBJ2-5	TRBD1	-	TRBV9	CASSPDRATGTQYF	TGTGCCAGCAGCCCCGACAGGGCCACAGGGACCCAGTACTTC
TRBJ2-7	TRBD1	-	TRBV7-8	CASRARGPGYEQYF	TGTGCCAGCCGCGCGAGGGGGCCAGGTTACGAGCAGTACTTC
TRBJ1-2	-	once	TRBV5-1	CASSLGNGANYGYTF	TGCGCCAGCAGCTTGGGGAACGGAGCTAACTATGGCTACACCTTC
TRBJ2-3	TRBD2	-	TRBV10-1	CASSGGLAGADTQYF	TGCGCCAGCAGTGGAGGACTAGCGGGGGCAGATACGCAGTATTTT
TRBJ1-1	-	few	TRBV27	CASSGGGGTTEAFF	TGTGCCAGCAGTGGAGGAGGTGGAACGACTGAAGCTTTCTTT
TRBJ2-1	-	-	TRBV11-2	CASSLSRDNEQFF	TGTGCCAGCAGCTTAAGCAGGGACAATGAGCAGTTCTTC
TRBJ2-3	TRBD1	-	TRBV27	CATAGGADTQYF	TGTGCCACCGCAGGGGGCGCAGATACGCAGTATTTT
TRBJ2-5	-	-	TRBV18	CASSPRPLTGNQETQYF	TGTGCCAGCTCACCACGGCCTCTAACAGGGAACCAAGAGACCCAGTACTTC
TRBJ1-2	-	-	TRBV28	CASSSQGNYGYTF	TGTGCCAGCAGTTCCCAGGGAAACTATGGCTACACCTTC
TRBJ1-2	TRBD1	-	TRBV28	CASNRGYYGYTF	TGTGCCAGCAACAGGGGATACTATGGCTACACCTTC
TRBJ1-1	TRBD1	-	TRBV7-9	CASSFGQGGTEAFF	TGTGCCAGCAGCTTCGGACAGGGAGGTACTGAAGCTTTCTTT
TRBJ2-3	TRBD1	-	TRBV19	CASSIDGGTGSTDTQYF	TGTGCCAGTAGTATAGATGGGGGGACAGGCAGCACAGATACGCAGTATTTT
TRBJ1-2	TRBD1	few	TRBV27	CASSLKGGGQGGYTF	TGTGCCAGCAGTTTAAAGGGGGGTGGACAGGGAGGCTACACCTTC
TRBJ2-1	TRBD1	-	TRBV25-1	CASSELGQGGYNEQFF	TGTGCCAGCAGTGAACTAGGACAGGGGGGCTACAATGAGCAGTTCTTC
TRBJ2-7	-	-	TRBV21-1	CGLAGGPYEQYF	TGTGGCCTAGCGGGAGGGCCCTACGAGCAGTACTTC
TRBJ2-6	-	-	TRBV3-1/TRBV3-2	CASSQDLLFNPSGANVLTF	TGTGCCAGCAGCCAAGACTTACTTTTTAACCCCTCTGGGGCCAACGTCCTGACTTTC
TRBJ2-1	-	-	TRBV11-3	CASSLDAGSSYNEQFF	TGTGCCAGCAGCTTAGATGCGGGGAGCTCCTACAATGAGCAGTTCTTC
TRBJ2-7	-	-	TRBV19	CASSTDSIYEQYF	TGTGCCAGTAGCACCGACAGCATCTACGAGCAGTACTTC
TRBJ2-7	TRBD1	-	TRBV6-5	CASSYSGGHEQYF	TGTGCCAGCAGTTACTCAGGGGGCCACGAGCAGTACTTC
TRBJ1-4	-	-	TRBV6-5	CASSYGQSNEKLFF	TGTGCCAGCAGTTACGGGCAGTCTAATGAAAAACTGTTTTTT
TRBJ1-1	-	once	TRBV18	CASSPPGGMIGVTEAFF	TGTGCCAGCTCACCACCCGGGGGGATGATAGGGGTCACTGAAGCTTTCTTT
TRBJ2-3	TRBD1	-	TRBV4-2	CATRTGGATDTQYF	TGTGCCACCCGGACAGGGGGAGCCACAGATACGCAGTATTTT
TRBJ2-5	-	-	TRBV5-1	CASSLAVRGGETQYF	TGCGCCAGCAGCTTGGCTGTCAGGGGAGGGGAGACCCAGTACTTC
TRBJ1-6	TRBD1	-	TRBV23-1	CASSQSRGQGSYNSPLHF	TGCGCCAGCAGTCAATCGAGGGGACAGGGTTCCTATAATTCACCCCTCCACTTT
TRBJ2-3	-	-	TRBV10-3	CAISEREDTQYF	TGTGCCATCAGTGAACGAGAAGATACGCAGTATTTT
TRBJ1-4	TRBD1	-	TRBV2	CASRSLTGGGKLFF	TGTGCCAGCCGCTCTCTAACAGGGGGTGGAAAACTGTTTTTT
TRBJ1-1	-	-	TRBV27	CASSLEGANTEAFF	TGTGCCAGCAGTTTAGAAGGGGCGAACACTGAAGCTTTCTTT
TRBJ2-7	-	-	TRBV19	CASLSGVGEQYF	TGTGCCAGCCTATCAGGGGTCGGGGAGCAGTACTTC
TRBJ1-4	TRBD1	-	TRBV28	CASSPRGIREKLFF	TGTGCCAGCAGTCCCAGGGGGATCCGGGAAAAACTGTTTTTT
TRBJ1-1	TRBD1	-	TRBV18	CASSPTGTGAGGDTEAFF	TGTGCCAGCTCACCTACCGGGACAGGGGCGGGAGGGGATACTGAAGCTTTCTTT
TRBJ2-3	-	-	TRBV30	CAWSLHTGTYTDTQYF	TGTGCCTGGAGTCTCCATACCGGGACTTACACAGATACGCAGTATTTT
TRBJ2-1	-	-	TRBV7-9	CASSRGTGEYNEQFF	TGTGCCAGCAGCCGGGGGACCGGCGAGTACAATGAGCAGTTCTTC
TRBJ1-2	TRBD1	-	TRBV30	CAWKGGSYGYTF	TGTGCCTGGAAAGGGGGCAGCTATGGCTACACCTTC
TRBJ2-7	-	-	TRBV5-5	CASSSYPSSYEQYF	TGTGCCAGCAGCTCATACCCGAGCTCCTACGAGCAGTACTTC
TRBJ2-5	-	-	TRBV19	CASSPRRAETQYF	TGTGCCAGTAGTCCCCGCAGGGCGGAGACCCAGTACTTC
TRBJ2-5	-	-	TRBV4-1	CASSPGGAGGETQYF	TGCGCCAGCAGCCCCGGGGGCGCAGGGGGAGAGACCCAGTACTTC
TRBJ1-5	-	-	TRBV6-5	CASRLFRDTNQPQHF	TGTGCCAGCAGATTATTCCGGGACACAAATCAGCCCCAGCATTTT
TRBJ2-7	TRBD2	-	TRBV7-9	CASSTLGGGSSYEQYF	TGTGCCAGCAGCACCCTAGGCGGGGGGAGCTCCTACGAGCAGTACTTC
TRBJ1-1	-	-	TRBV4-1	CASSQDEASTEAFF	TGCGCCAGCAGCCAAGATGAGGCTAGCACTGAAGCTTTCTTT
TRBJ1-2	-	-	TRBV18	CASSRDMDYGYTF	TGTGCCAGCTCACGGGACATGGACTATGGCTACACCTTC
TRBJ2-1	-	-	TRBV3-1/TRBV3-2	CASSPQVSKYNEQFF	TGTGCCAGCAGCCCCCAGGTATCCAAGTACAATGAGCAGTTCTTC
TRBJ2-5	TRBD1	-	TRBV9	CASSAPSRDRSQETQYF	TGTGCCAGCAGCGCCCCATCCCGGGACAGGAGTCAAGAGACCCAGTACTTC
TRBJ2-7	-	-	TRBV9	CASSVSDGDYEQYF	TGTGCCAGCAGCGTCAGCGACGGAGACTACGAGCAGTACTTC
TRBJ1-1	-	-	TRBV19	CASSMDLTVNTEAFF	TGTGCCAGTAGTATGGACCTGACAGTGAACACTGAAGCTTTCTTT
TRBJ1-2	TRBD1	-	TRBV28	CASSRQGKNYGYTF	TGTGCCAGCAGTCGACAGGGGAAAAACTATGGCTACACCTTC
TRBJ2-3	TRBD2	few	TRBV3-1/TRBV3-2	CASSHHWAGGNADTQYF	TGTGCCAGCAGCCACCATTGGGCGGGAGGGAATGCAGATACGCAGTATTTT
TRBJ2-7	TRBD1	-	TRBV18	CASTHAGGVDEQYF	TGTGCCAGCACTCACGCAGGGGGCGTCGACGAGCAGTACTTC
TRBJ2-7	-	-	TRBV2	CASSERRGSYEQYF	TGTGCCAGCAGTGAAAGGAGGGGCTCCTACGAGCAGTACTTC
TRBJ1-2	-	-	TRBV7-9	CASSLGTTNYGYTF	TGTGCCAGCAGCTTAGGGACAACTAACTATGGCTACACCTTC
TRBJ1-1	TRBD1	few	TRBV3-1/TRBV3-2	CASSRLTGDTEAFF	TGTGCCAGCAGCCGCTTGACAGGGGACACTGAAGCTTTCTTT
TRBJ2-3	TRBD2	-	TRBV9	CASSERTSGGIDTQYF	TGTGCCAGCAGCGAGCGGACTAGCGGGGGAATAGATACGCAGTATTTT
TRBJ1-1	-	few	TRBV3-1/TRBV3-2	CASSQNPGGGETEAFF	TGTGCCAGCAGCCAAAACCCGGGTGGGGGCGAAACTGAAGCTTTCTTT
TRBJ1-5	TRBD1	-	TRBV5-1	CASSLVPGGGQPQHF	TGCGCCAGCAGCTTGGTTCCAGGGGGCGGTCAGCCCCAGCATTTT